This TCR beta chain is drawn from a study of molecular identifiers for immune sequencing clone quantification. Listed TCR primers, together with previously described methods, were used for the bulk TCR libraries. MiXCR was run by TCRdb on the PCR reads, yielding one entry per CDR3 protein. The repertoire holds around 470,000 distinct CDR3 sequences, with about 26% as singletons. This clonotype occurred a few times. Its matching antigen is unknown. This CDR3 is 15 amino acids long. Trimming cost V 4 bases and J 5 bases; bases outside gene matches: 6. Regarding the study as a whole: Sharing of a barcode by identical TCR molecules could cause highly expanded clone sizes to be underestimated.

The receptor comes from a human donor in good health. Some libraries in this study had Jurkat cell RNA spiked in. Specimen: naive CD8+ T cells from blood, with Jurkat cell RNA spiked in. Stated subset: FACS-sorted CD8+CD4-CCR7+CD45RA+ naive T cells. J is TRBJ1-5 and V is TRBV5-3, with 10 bases matching TRBD1. TRBV5-3 is treated as an ORF (open reading frame) with a function not yet certain. The CDR3 DNA reads TGTGCCAGAAGCCCGGGAGGACAGGGGGATCAGCCCCAGCATTTT. It yields the protein CARSPGGQGDQPQHF.